Sequencing of this T cell receptor beta chain was carried out in a study of shared clonotypes between healthy human individuals. Of note for this clone: Its antigen remains unidentified.

In the original analysis: In the immunoSEQ data, sequences were junction-only and lacked quality scores, so filtering differed. Profiling relied on immunoSEQ multiplex PCR, and the TCRdb table lists in-frame clones only, not all of them. V and J calls and clone size follow that table, whereas D and trimming were derived from the DNA. The table has 550,000 to 700,000 clones, around three quarters seen once. General study points: Rarefaction demonstrated incomplete sorted-subset sequencing despite large depth.

The sequenced sample consisted of memory CD4+ T cells sorted from blood. Stated subset: CD45RA-negative fraction. This TCR was recovered from a woman in her thirties in good health.

The CDR3 nucleotides read TGTGCCAGCAGCCCGCCATGGACAGGGCGCTCCGAGCAGTACTTC. It translates to CASSPPWTGRSEQYF. The chain is built from TRBV28 and TRBJ2-7, with 8 positions matching TRBD1. The CDR3 extends over 15 amino acids. The V and J ends lost 6 bases and 6 bases, in that order; junction bases with no gene match: 13. The germline V gene encodes CDR1 MDHEN and CDR2 SYDVKM.